A selection of T cell receptor beta chains follows, all from one sample in a study of CD8 T cells in Susac syndrome. Each CDR3 protein is one row after TCRdb ran MiXCR on the immunoSEQ multiplex PCR reads. The data hold some 180,000 distinct CDR3 sequences, with about 94% observed a single time. Sequenced material: CD4+ T cells from PBMCs. All receptors derive from a human donor with Susac syndrome. Both conserved end residues are part of each CDR3. The order of the fields is CDR3 length, V gene, J gene, D gene, clone size, CDR3 DNA, CDR3 protein. The D gene is left open where the match is weak. Rows give clone size only sometimes, using once, few, many, or a class for an expanded clone.

>16|TRBV6-2/TRBV6-3|TRBJ2-1|TRBD2|NA
TGTGCCAGCAGCCCCCATAGCGGGACTCGCTACAATGAGCAGTTCTTC
CASSPHSGTRYNEQFF
>15|TRBV3-1|TRBJ2-1|NA|NA
TGTGCCAGCAGCCAAGTTGGCGTTTCCTACAATGAGCAGTTCTTC
CASSQVGVSYNEQFF
>15|TRBV12-3/TRBV12-4|TRBJ2-7|TRBD2|few
TGTGCCAGCAGTTTAGGCGGGGGTAGCTCCTACGAGCAGTACTTC
CASSLGGGSSYEQYF
>16|TRBV18|TRBJ1-5|TRBD1|NA
TGTGCCAGCTCACCACTACGGACAGGGACTATTCAGCCCCAGCATTTT
CASSPLRTGTIQPQHF
>11|TRBV20-1|TRBJ2-4|NA|once
TGCAGTGCTAGGCGCCAGGACATTCAGTACTTC
CSARRQDIQYF
>17|TRBV5-1|TRBJ2-7|TRBD2|NA
TGCGCCAGCAGCACTGGACTAGCGGGAGGGATCCCCTACGAGCAGTACTTC
CASSTGLAGGIPYEQYF
>14|TRBV2|TRBJ2-4|NA|NA
TGTGCCAGCAGTGAAGGTGGCAGCAAAAACATTCAGTACTTC
CASSEGGSKNIQYF
>17|TRBV14|TRBJ1-1|NA|NA
TGTGCCAGCAGCCCAGAGGGACGTTTTTGGATGAACACTGAAGCTTTCTTT
CASSPEGRFWMNTEAFF
>15|TRBV11-2|TRBJ2-3|TRBD1|NA
TGTGCCAGCAGCATCGGACAGGGATCGGCAGATACGCAGTATTTT
CASSIGQGSADTQYF
>12|TRBV14|TRBJ2-7|NA|NA
TGTGCCAGCAGCCAAGGCGCAAGCGAGCAGTACTTC
CASSQGASEQYF
>14|TRBV7-8|TRBJ1-1|NA|NA
TGTGCCAGCAGTCCACAGATCAGGAACACTGAAGCTTTCTTT
CASSPQIRNTEAFF
>17|TRBV5-1|TRBJ2-6|TRBD1|NA
TGCGCCAGCAGCTTCCTCAACAGGGGGCAGGGGGCCAACGTCCTGACTTTC
CASSFLNRGQGANVLTF
>14|TRBV11-2|TRBJ2-7|TRBD1|NA
TGTGCCAGCAGCCGATCGGGACAGGTCTACGAGCAGTACTTC
CASSRSGQVYEQYF
>15|TRBV7-2|TRBJ2-3|TRBD1|NA
TGTGCCAGCAGCCTGGGGGGGACAGGGTTCGATACGCAGTATTTT
CASSLGGTGFDTQYF
>16|TRBV19|TRBJ1-5|NA|NA
TGTGCCAGTAGTATAGATCATACTAGTCGGAATCAGCCCCAGCATTTT
CASSIDHTSRNQPQHF
>12|TRBV29-1|TRBJ2-3|NA|NA
TGCAGCGTTGAGGAGGGGACAGATACGCAGTATTTT
CSVEEGTDTQYF
>14|TRBV20-1|TRBJ2-2|NA|NA
TGCAGTGCGAGGGGACCGATGAACACCGGGGAGCTGTTTTTT
CSARGPMNTGELFF
>15|TRBV5-1|TRBJ2-7|TRBD1|NA
TGCGCCAGCAGCGTCCGGGACAGGGACTCCTACGAGCAGTACTTC
CASSVRDRDSYEQYF
>15|TRBV3-1|TRBJ2-6|NA|NA
TGTGCCAGCAGCCAAGGAAGGTTTGGGGCCAACGTCCTGACTTTC
CASSQGRFGANVLTF
>14|TRBV6-5|TRBJ1-2|TRBD1|NA
TGTGCCAGCAGGAGGACAGGCCTAAACTATGGCTACACCTTC
CASRRTGLNYGYTF
>12|TRBV20-1|TRBJ2-4|NA|NA
TGCAGTGCTAGAGCCCCTACAGACATTCAGTACTTC
CSARAPTDIQYF
>17|TRBV9|TRBJ2-2|TRBD1|NA
TGTGCCAGCAGCCCCCAGACAGGGAACGCGAACACCGGGGAGCTGTTTTTT
CASSPQTGNANTGELFF
>13|TRBV30|TRBJ1-1|NA|NA
TGTGCCTGGAGTCACGGACAGCTCCTTGAAGCTTTCTTT
CAWSHGQLLEAFF
>15|TRBV12-3/TRBV12-4|TRBJ1-2|NA|NA
TGTGCCAGCAGTGAACCGGGACGGTCTACGCATGGCTACACCTTC
CASSEPGRSTHGYTF
>15|TRBV20-1|TRBJ2-3|NA|NA
TGCAGTGCTAGAGATCGGGGTCGGGCCGCCCATACGCAGTATTTT
CSARDRGRAAHTQYF
>16|TRBV5-1|TRBJ2-7|TRBD2|NA
TGCGCCAGCAGCGTTCAGCTAGCGGGGAGCTCCTACGAGCAGTACTTC
CASSVQLAGSSYEQYF
>14|TRBV29-1|TRBJ2-3|TRBD2|NA
TGCAGCGCCGACCCTAGCGGGAGGAAGGATACGCAGTATTTT
CSADPSGRKDTQYF
>15|TRBV27|TRBJ2-1|TRBD2|NA
TGTGCCAGCAGTGTTTCTAGCGGAACCTACAATGAGCAGTTCTTC
CASSVSSGTYNEQFF
>15|TRBV25-1|TRBJ2-4|NA|NA
TGTGCCAGCAGTGGCGGGGTTCTAGCCAAAAACATTCAGTACTTC
CASSGGVLAKNIQYF
>13|TRBV29-1|TRBJ2-7|TRBD1|NA
TGCAGCGTACGGGACAGGGGGCGATACGAGCAGTACTTC
CSVRDRGRYEQYF
>16|TRBV6-6|TRBJ2-1|TRBD2|NA
TGTGCCAGCAGTTACTCGCGACTAGCGGGGGACAATGAGCAGTTCTTC
CASSYSRLAGDNEQFF
>15|TRBV5-8|TRBJ1-2|NA|NA
TGTGCCAGCAGCGTGGACCCTCGGACAGACTATGGCTACACCTTC
CASSVDPRTDYGYTF
>18|TRBV3-1|TRBJ1-1|NA|NA
TGTGCCAGCAGCCAAGATAGTATTAGGCCTGAATGGAACACTGAAGCTTTCTTT
CASSQDSIRPEWNTEAFF
>15|TRBV28|TRBJ2-2|TRBD1|NA
TGTGCCAGCAGTTCTGGGACAGGGTACACCGGGGAGCTGTTTTTT
CASSSGTGYTGELFF
>14|TRBV14|TRBJ2-1|NA|NA
TGTGCCAGCAGCCAAGTAACGATGTACAATGAGCAGTTCTTC
CASSQVTMYNEQFF
>13|TRBV12-3/TRBV12-4|TRBJ1-2|NA|NA
TGTGCCAGCACCAAGGCGGGAGCGGCTGGCTACACCTTC
CASTKAGAAGYTF
>17|TRBV4-1|TRBJ2-7|NA|NA
TGCGCCAGCAGCCAAGATCGGGGTCGGGGCGGGAACGGCGAGCAGTACTTC
CASSQDRGRGGNGEQYF
>13|TRBV20-1|TRBJ2-7|NA|NA
TGCAGTGCAGCGGAAGGGATTCGCTACGAGCAGTACTTC
CSAAEGIRYEQYF
>12|TRBV14|TRBJ2-7|NA|NA
TGTGCCAGCAGCCACAGTGCCTACGAGCAGTACTTC
CASSHSAYEQYF
>15|TRBV7-9|TRBJ2-7|NA|once
TGTGCCAGCAGCTCACCTACTTGGCAGGGCTACGAGCAGTACTTC
CASSSPTWQGYEQYF
>15|TRBV4-2|TRBJ2-1|TRBD1|NA
TGTGCCAGCAGCCGAGACCGGGACAGGGGGCATGAGCAGTTCTTC
CASSRDRDRGHEQFF
>16|TRBV4-2|TRBJ1-6|TRBD1|NA
TGTGCCAGCAGCCTGGACAGGGTTGAACATAATTCACCCCTCCACTTT
CASSLDRVEHNSPLHF
>12|TRBV7-9|TRBJ1-1|NA|once
TGTGCCAGCGGACGCTGGTCCACTGAAGCTTTCTTT
CASGRWSTEAFF
>14|TRBV2|TRBJ2-2|NA|NA
TGTGCCAGCATTCTAGGGGGACTTGGCGGGGAGCTGTTTTTT
CASILGGLGGELFF
>13|TRBV7-2|TRBJ1-1|NA|NA
TGTGCCAGCAGCTTATATAGGGGCACTGAAGCTTTCTTT
CASSLYRGTEAFF
>12|TRBV6-1|TRBJ1-5|NA|NA
TGTGCCAGCAGTGTCTGGGGTCAGCCCCAGCATTTT
CASSVWGQPQHF
>15|TRBV19|TRBJ1-5|TRBD1|NA
TGTGCCAGTAGTACCAGGGGGAGTAGCAATCAGCCCCAGCATTTT
CASSTRGSSNQPQHF
>14|TRBV7-9|TRBJ1-5|NA|NA
TGTGCCAGCAGCTCTATGGGGGGAGAGGGGCCCCAGCATTTT
CASSSMGGEGPQHF
>15|TRBV20-1|TRBJ2-1|NA|NA
TGCAGTGCTAGTCCGATAGATGCCGTCTACAATGAGCAGTTCTTC
CSASPIDAVYNEQFF
>14|TRBV5-1|TRBJ2-5|NA|NA
TGCGCCAGCAGCTTGGTAGTAGGGGAAGAGACCCAGTACTTC
CASSLVVGEETQYF
>13|TRBV19|TRBJ2-3|NA|NA
TGTGCCAGTAGTCGTCGCGAAACAGATACGCAGTATTTT
CASSRRETDTQYF
>17|TRBV24-1|TRBJ2-3|NA|NA
TGTGCCACCAGTGACCCCCGGAGGGCCACCCTGTCAGATACGCAGTATTTT
CATSDPRRATLSDTQYF
>14|TRBV29-1|TRBJ2-2|NA|NA
TGCAGCGGGTTTAGCGGCTTGAACACCGGGGAGCTGTTTTTT
CSGFSGLNTGELFF
>14|TRBV30|TRBJ2-5|NA|NA
TGTGCCTGGGATAGGGGGCGGGAGAAAGAGACCCAGTACTTC
CAWDRGREKETQYF
>16|TRBV21-1|TRBJ1-2|NA|NA
TGTGCCAGCAGCCTCCCCCGGGACAGACAGAACTATGGCTACACCTTC
CASSLPRDRQNYGYTF
>14|TRBV2|TRBJ1-2|NA|NA
TGTGCCAGCAGTGAAAGGGCCCTGAACTATGGCTACACCTTC
CASSERALNYGYTF
>13|TRBV5-1|TRBJ1-2|NA|NA
TGCGCCAGCAGCTTTACCTCTAACTATGGCTACACCTTC
CASSFTSNYGYTF